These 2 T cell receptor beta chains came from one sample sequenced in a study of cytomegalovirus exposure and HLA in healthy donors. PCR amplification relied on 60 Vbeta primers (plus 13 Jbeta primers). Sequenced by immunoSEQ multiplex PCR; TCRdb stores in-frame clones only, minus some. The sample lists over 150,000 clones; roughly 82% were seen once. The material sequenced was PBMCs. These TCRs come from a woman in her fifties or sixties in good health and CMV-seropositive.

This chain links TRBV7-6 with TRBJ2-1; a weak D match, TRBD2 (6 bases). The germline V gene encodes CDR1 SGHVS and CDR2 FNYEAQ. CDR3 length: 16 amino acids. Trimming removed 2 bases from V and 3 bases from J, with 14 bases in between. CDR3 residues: CASSLTSGGYYNEQFF. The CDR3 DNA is TGTGCCAGCAGCTTAACAAGTGGGGGGTACTACAATGAGCAGTTCTTC.

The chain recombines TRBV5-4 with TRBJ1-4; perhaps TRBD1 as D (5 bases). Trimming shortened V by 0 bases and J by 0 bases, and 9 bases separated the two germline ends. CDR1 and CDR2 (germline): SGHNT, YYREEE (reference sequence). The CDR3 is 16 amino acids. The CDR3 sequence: CASSLDQGSTNEKLFF. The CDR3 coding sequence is TGTGCCAGCAGCTTGGATCAGGGATCAACTAATGAAAAACTGTTTTTT.